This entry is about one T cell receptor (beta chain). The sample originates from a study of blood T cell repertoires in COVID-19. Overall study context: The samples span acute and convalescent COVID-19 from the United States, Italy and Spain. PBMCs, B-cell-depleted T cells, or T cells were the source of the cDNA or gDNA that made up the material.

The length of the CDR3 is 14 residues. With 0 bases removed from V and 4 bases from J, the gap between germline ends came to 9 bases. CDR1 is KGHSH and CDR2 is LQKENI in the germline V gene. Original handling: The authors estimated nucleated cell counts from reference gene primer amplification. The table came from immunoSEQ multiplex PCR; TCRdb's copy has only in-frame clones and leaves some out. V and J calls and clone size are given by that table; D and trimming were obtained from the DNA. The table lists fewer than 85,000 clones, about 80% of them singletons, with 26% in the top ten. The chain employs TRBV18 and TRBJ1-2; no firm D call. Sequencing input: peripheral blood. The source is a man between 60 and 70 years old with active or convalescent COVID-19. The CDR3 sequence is CASSPPGVAYGYTF. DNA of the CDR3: TGTGCCAGCTCACCACCCGGGGTGGCCTATGGCTACACCTTC. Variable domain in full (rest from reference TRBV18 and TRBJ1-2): NAGVMQNPRHLVRRRGQEARLRCSPMKGHSHVYWYRQLPEEGLKFMVYLQKENIIDESGMPKERFSAEFPKEGPSILRIQQVVRGDSAAYFCASSPPGVAYGYTFGSGTRLTVV.